This T cell receptor (beta chain) was captured in a study of shared clonotypes between healthy human individuals. To note about this clone: Its antigen remains unidentified.

Study-wide results and limits: Clonotypes that were shared across a handful of donors made up around 5% of naive CD4 clonotypes.

The CDR3 loop spans 15 amino acids. The V end lost 4 bases, the J end lost 2 bases, and 10 bases lay between the germline ends. Germline-derived CDR1 and CDR2 are SGDLS and YYNGEE. Profiling relied on immunoSEQ multiplex PCR, and the TCRdb table lists in-frame clones only, not all of them. The sample lists 2 million to 2.5 million clones, approximately 90% seen once, with 0.37% in the top ten. The receptor's source is a man younger than 35 in good health. Some clones in this sample may be carry-over from other donors' samples. This chain links TRBV9 with TRBJ2-6, with no clear D. The sample was naive CD4+ T cells from PBMCs. The subset is: CD45RA+ positively selected. CDR3 residues: CASSTPHPGANVLTF. In nucleotides, the CDR3 is TGTGCCAGCAGCACACCCCACCCTGGGGCCAACGTCCTGACTTTC.